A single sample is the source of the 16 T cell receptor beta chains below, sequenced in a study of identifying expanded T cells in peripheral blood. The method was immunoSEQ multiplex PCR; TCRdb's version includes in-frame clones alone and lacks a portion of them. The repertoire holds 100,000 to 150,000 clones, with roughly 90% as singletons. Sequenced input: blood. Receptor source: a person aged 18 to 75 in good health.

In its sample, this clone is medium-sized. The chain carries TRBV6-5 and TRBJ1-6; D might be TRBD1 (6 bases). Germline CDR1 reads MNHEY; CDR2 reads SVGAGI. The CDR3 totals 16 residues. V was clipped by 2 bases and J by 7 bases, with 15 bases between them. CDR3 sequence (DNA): TGTGCCAGCAGTTACAACGGGGGGCTTTGGAATTCACCCCTCCACTTT. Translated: CASSYNGGLWNSPLHF.

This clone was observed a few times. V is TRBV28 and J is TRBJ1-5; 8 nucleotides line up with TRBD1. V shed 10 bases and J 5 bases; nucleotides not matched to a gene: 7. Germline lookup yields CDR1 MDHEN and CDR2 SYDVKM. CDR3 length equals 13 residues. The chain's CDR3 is CAIGGQGHQPQHF. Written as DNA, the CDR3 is TGTGCCATTGGTGGACAGGGCCATCAGCCCCAGCATTTT.

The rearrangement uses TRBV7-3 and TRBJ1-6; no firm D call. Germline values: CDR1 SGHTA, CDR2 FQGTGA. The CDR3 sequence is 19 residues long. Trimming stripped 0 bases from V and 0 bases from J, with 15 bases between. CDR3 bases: TGTGCCAGCAGCTTAACGTCAGTGAGTGCCAGCTCCTATAATTCACCCCTCCACTTT. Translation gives CASSLTSVSASSYNSPLHF.

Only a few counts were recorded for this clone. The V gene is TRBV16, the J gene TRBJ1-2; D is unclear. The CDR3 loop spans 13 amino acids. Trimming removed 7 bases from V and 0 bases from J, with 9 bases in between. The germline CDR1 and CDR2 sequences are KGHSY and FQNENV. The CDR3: CASTYVANYGYTF. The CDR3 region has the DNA TGTGCCAGCACCTACGTAGCTAACTATGGCTACACCTTC.

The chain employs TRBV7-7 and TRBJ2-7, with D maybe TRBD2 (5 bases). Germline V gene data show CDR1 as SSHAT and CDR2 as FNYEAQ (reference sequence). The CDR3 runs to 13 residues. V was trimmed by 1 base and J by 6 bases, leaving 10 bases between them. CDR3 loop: CASSLEGAGEQYF. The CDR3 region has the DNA TGTGCCAGCAGCTTAGAAGGCGCGGGCGAGCAGTACTTC.

Here the CDR3 DNA reads TGTGCCAGCAGTTACGGGTGGGATGGAGATACGCAGTATTTT. Amino acids: CASSYGWDGDTQYF. The V gene is TRBV6-6, the J gene TRBJ2-3; D gene unclear. The germline V and J ends were trimmed by 2 bases and 5 bases, with 11 bases remaining between them. CDR1 MNHNY and CDR2 SVGAGI come from the germline V gene (reference sequence). This CDR3 spans 14 amino acids.

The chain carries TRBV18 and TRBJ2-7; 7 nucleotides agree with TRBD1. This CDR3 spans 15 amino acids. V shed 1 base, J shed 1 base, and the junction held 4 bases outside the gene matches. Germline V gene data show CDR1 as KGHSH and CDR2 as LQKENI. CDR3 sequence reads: CASSPRTGYSYEQYF. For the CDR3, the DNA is TGTGCCAGCTCACCACGGACAGGTTATTCCTACGAGCAGTACTTC. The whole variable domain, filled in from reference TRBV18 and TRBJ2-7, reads NAGVMQNPRHLVRRRGQEARLRCSPMKGHSHVYWYRQLPEEGLKFMVYLQKENIIDESGMPKERFSAEFPKEGPSILRIQQVVRGDSAAYFCASSPRTGYSYEQYFGPGTRLTVT.

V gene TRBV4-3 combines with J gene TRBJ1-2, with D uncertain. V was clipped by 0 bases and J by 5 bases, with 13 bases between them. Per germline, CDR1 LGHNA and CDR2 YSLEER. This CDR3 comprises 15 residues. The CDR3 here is CASSQDFNVQYGYTF. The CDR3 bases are TGCGCCAGCAGCCAAGATTTTAATGTGCAGTATGGCTACACCTTC.

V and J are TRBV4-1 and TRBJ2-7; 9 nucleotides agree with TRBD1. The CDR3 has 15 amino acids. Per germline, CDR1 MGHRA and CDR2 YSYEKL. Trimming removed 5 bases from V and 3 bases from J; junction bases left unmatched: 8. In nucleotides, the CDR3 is TGCGCCAGCAGCGAAGGGGACAGGGAATTCTACGAGCAGTACTTC. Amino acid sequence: CASSEGDREFYEQYF.

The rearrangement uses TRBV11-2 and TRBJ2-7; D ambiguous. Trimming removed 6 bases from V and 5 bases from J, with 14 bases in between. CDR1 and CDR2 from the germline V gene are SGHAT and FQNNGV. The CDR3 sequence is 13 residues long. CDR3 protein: CASSSQLDHEQYF. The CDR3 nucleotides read TGTGCCAGCAGTTCCCAGTTGGACCACGAGCAGTACTTC.

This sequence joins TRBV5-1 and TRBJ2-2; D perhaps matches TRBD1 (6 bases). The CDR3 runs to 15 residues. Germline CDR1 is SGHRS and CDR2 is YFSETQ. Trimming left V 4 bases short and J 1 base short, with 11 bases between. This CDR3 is CASSGTGMNTGELFF. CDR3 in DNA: TGCGCCAGCAGCGGAACAGGGATGAACACCGGGGAGCTGTTTTTT.

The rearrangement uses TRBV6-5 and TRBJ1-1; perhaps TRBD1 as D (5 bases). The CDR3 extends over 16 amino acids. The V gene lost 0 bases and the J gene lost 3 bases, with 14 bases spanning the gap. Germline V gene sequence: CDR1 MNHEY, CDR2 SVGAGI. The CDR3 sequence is CASSYSAGRVDTEAFF. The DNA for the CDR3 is TGTGCCAGCAGTTACTCCGCGGGACGGGTAGACACTGAAGCTTTCTTT.

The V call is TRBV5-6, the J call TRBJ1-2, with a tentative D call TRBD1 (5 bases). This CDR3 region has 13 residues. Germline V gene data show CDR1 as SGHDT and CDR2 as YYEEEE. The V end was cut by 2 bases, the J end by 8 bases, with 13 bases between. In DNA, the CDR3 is TGTGCCAGCAGCTTTTCAGGGAGTGAAGGCTACACCTTC. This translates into CASSFSGSEGYTF. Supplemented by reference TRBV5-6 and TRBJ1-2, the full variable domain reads DAGVTQSPTHLIKTRGQQVTLRCSPKSGHDTVSWYQQALGQGPQFIFQYYEEEERQRGNFPDRFSGHQFPNYSSELNVNALLLGDSALYLCASSFSGSEGYTFGSGTRLTVV.

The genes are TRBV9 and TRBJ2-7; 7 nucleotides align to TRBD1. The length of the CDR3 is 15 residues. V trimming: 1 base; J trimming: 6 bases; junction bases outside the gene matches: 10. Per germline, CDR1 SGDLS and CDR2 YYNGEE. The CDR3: CASSVSPGQSGEQYF. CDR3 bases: TGTGCCAGCAGCGTATCTCCGGGACAGTCGGGCGAGCAGTACTTC.

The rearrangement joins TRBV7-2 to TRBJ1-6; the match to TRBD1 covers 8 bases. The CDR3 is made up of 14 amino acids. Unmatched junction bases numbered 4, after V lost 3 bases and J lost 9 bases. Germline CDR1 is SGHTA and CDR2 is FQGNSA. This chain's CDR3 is CASSLDRELSPLHF. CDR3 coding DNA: TGTGCCAGCAGCTTGGACAGGGAACTTTCACCCCTCCACTTT.

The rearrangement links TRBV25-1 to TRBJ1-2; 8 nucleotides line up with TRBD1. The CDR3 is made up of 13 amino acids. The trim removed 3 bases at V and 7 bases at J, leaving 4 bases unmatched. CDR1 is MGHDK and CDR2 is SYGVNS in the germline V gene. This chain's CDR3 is CASSDGTGGGYTF. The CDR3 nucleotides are TGTGCCAGCAGTGATGGGACAGGTGGTGGCTACACCTTC.